The 8 T cell receptor beta chains below were found in one sample sequenced in a study of OX40 agonist ivuxolimab in advanced cancers. Libraries were prepared by immunoSEQ multiplex PCR; TCRdb keeps only in-frame clonotypes and omits some of them. The data hold around 130,000 clones, with around 93% observed a single time. The specimen was CD4+ or CD8+ T cells sorted from blood, collected in a trial of the OX40 agonist ivuxolimab. These receptors came from an adult with an advanced solid tumor such as melanoma, head and neck, liver or kidney cancer.

The chain has TRBV11-1 and TRBJ2-3, with 7 positions matching TRBD1. The V segment lost 5 bases and the J segment 0 bases; nucleotides outside the gene matches: 14. The CDR3 totals 18 residues. Looked up from germline, CDR1 is SGHAT and CDR2 is FQDESV (reference sequence). DNA of the CDR3: TGTGCCAGCAGCCGCACCGGGACAGCCAGATATAGCACAGATACGCAGTATTTT. Its translation is CASSRTGTARYSTDTQYF.

This chain joins TRBV28 and TRBJ2-3, with D possibly being TRBD1 or TRBD2 (6 bases each). With 4 bases removed from V and 0 bases from J, the gap between germline ends came to 14 bases. From germline, CDR1 is MDHEN and CDR2 SYDVKM. The CDR3 runs 16 residues. CDR3 sequence reads: CASSWGAGLSTDTQYF. DNA of the CDR3: TGTGCCAGCAGTTGGGGGGCAGGGCTTAGCACAGATACGCAGTATTTT.

This clone was detected only a few times. The rearrangement links TRBV2 to TRBJ2-7, with 9 bases identical to TRBD2. J gave up 7 bases and V 4 bases, and 14 bases lay outside the gene matches. The germline V gene has CDR1 SNHLY and CDR2 FYNNEI. The CDR3 runs to 16 residues. CDR3 in amino acids: CASSAWGGGARREQYF. The CDR3 coding sequence is TGTGCCAGCAGTGCATGGGGCGGGGGGGCCCGGCGGGAGCAGTACTTC.

The chain uses TRBV28 and TRBJ2-7, with TRBD1 identical over 9 bases. Losses at the gene ends were 8 bases for V and 5 bases for J; bases not matched to a gene: 1. The germline V gene encodes CDR1 MDHEN and CDR2 SYDVKM. The CDR3 length is 11 residues. This CDR3 reads CASGQGHEQYF. Written as DNA, the CDR3 is TGTGCCAGCGGACAGGGGCACGAGCAGTACTTC.

The CDR3 protein is CASRSRLVEQFF. CDR3 DNA: TGTGCCAGCAGGAGTCGACTTGTTGAGCAGTTCTTC. The chain couples TRBV6-6 to TRBJ2-1; D is unclear. V was pared by 6 bases and J by 9 bases, with 12 bases between. This CDR3 is 12 amino acids long. The germline CDR1 and CDR2 sequences are MNHNY and SVGAGI (reference sequence).

The gene calls are TRBV9 and TRBJ1-1, with 8 bases aligning to TRBD1. CDR1 and CDR2 (germline): SGDLS, YYNGEE. This CDR3 contains 14 residues. V shed 4 bases and J 4 bases; nucleotides not matched to a gene: 6. The CDR3 reads CASSTQGVGTEAFF. The CDR3 bases are TGTGCCAGCAGCACACAGGGGGTGGGCACTGAAGCTTTCTTT.

This chain uses TRBV27 with TRBJ2-3, with 8 bases aligning to TRBD1. The CDR3 totals 16 residues. Germline CDR1 MNHEY, CDR2 SMNVEV (reference sequence). The V and J ends lost 3 bases and 4 bases, in that order; junction bases with no gene match: 9. This CDR3 is CASSFGQGGGPDTQYF. As DNA, the CDR3 is TGTGCCAGCAGTTTCGGACAGGGAGGAGGCCCAGATACGCAGTATTTT.

The chain employs TRBV18 and TRBJ1-4; no clear D gene. This CDR3 has 13 amino acids. Looked up from germline, CDR1 is KGHSH and CDR2 is LQKENI. V was shortened by 3 bases and J by 5 bases, with 7 bases between the two germline ends. The CDR3 reads CASSPTDNEKLFF. CDR3 DNA sequence: TGTGCCAGCTCACCTACGGACAATGAAAAACTGTTTTTT.